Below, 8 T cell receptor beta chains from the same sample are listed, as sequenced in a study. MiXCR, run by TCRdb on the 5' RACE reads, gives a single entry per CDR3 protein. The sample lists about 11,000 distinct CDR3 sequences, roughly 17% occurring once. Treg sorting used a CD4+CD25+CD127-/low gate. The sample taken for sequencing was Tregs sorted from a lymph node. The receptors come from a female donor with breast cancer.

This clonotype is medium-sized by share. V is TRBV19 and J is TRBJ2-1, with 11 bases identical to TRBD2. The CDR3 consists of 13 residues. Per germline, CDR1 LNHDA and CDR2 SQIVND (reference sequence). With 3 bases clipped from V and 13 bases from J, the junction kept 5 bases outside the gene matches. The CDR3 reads CASSMGTSGGQFF. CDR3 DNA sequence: TGTGCCAGTAGTATGGGGACTAGCGGAGGTCAGTTCTTC.

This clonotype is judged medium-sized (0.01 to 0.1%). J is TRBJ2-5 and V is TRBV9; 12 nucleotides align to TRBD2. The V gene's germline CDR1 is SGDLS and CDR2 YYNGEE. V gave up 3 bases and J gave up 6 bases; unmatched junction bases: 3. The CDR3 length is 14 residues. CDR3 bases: TGTGCCAGCAGCGCTAGCGGGGGGGGGCAGACCCAGTACTTC. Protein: CASSASGGGQTQYF.

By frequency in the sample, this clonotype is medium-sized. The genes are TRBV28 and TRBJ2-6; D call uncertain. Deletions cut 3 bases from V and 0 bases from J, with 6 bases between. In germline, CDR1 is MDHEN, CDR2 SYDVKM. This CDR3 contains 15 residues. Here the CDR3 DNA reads TGTGCCAGCAGTTTGAGTAGCTCTGGGGCCAACGTCCTGACTTTC. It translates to CASSLSSSGANVLTF.

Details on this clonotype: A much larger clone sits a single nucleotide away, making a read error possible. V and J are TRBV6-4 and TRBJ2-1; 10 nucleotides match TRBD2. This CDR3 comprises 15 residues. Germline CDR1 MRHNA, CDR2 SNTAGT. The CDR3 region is CASSDSTSGYTEQFF. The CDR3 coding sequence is TGTGCCAGCAGTGACTCGACTAGCGGGTACACTGAGCAGTTCTTC.

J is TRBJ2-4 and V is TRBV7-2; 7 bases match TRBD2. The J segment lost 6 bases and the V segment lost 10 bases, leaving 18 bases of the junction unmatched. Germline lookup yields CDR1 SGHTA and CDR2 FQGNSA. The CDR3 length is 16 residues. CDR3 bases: TGTGCCATCGCCTGGGGAGGGACGGGATCTACAAACATTCAGTACTTC. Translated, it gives CAIAWGGTGSTNIQYF.

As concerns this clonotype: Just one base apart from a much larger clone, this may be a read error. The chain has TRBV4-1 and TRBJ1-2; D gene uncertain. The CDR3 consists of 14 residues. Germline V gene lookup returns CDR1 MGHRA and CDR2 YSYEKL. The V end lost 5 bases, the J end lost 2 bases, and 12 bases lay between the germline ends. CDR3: CASSRRTDNYGYTF. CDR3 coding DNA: TGCGCCAGCAGCAGGCGGACGGACAACTATGGCTACACCTTC.

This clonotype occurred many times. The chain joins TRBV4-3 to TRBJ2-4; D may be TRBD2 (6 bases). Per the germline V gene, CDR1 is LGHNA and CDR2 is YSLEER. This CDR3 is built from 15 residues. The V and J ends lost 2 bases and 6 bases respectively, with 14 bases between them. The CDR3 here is CASSQRREALNIQYF. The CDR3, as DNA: TGCGCCAGCAGCCAAAGGCGGGAAGCGCTAAACATTCAGTACTTC.

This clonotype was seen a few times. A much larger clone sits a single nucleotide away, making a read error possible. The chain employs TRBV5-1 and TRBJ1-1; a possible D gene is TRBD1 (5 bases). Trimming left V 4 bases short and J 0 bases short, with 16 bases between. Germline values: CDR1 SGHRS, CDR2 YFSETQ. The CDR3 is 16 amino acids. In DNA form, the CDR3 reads TGCGCCAGCAGCGTATACGGGGCAGGGATGAACACTGAAGCTTTCTTT. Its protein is CASSVYGAGMNTEAFF. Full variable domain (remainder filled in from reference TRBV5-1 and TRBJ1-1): KAGVTQTPRYLIKTRGQQVTLSCSPISGHRSVSWYQQTPGQGLQFLFEYFSETQRNKGNFPGRFSGRQFSNSRSEMNVSTLELGDSALYLCASSVYGAGMNTEAFFGQGTRLTVV.